This T cell receptor beta chain emerged from a study of T cells in Graves' hyperthyroidism and ophthalmopathy. TCR beta CDR3 sequences were amplified from RNA transcripts. TCR CDR3 underwent first-round RT-PCR with the HTBI primer set. Each CDR3 protein gets one entry after TCRdb re-called the multiplex PCR reads with MiXCR. The top ten hold about 7.9% of the sample, which has hundreds of thousands of distinct CDR3 sequences, 46% seen once. Losses at the gene ends were 4 bases for V and 3 bases for J; bases not matched to a gene: 11. In germline, CDR1 is LGHNA, CDR2 YNFKEQ. CDR3 size: 17 residues. Sequenced: peripheral blood or thyroid tissue (not recorded which). The chain recombines TRBV4-2 with TRBJ1-1; 10 nucleotides align to TRBD1. The TCR originated in a woman in her late teens or twenties with Graves' hyperthyroidism. DNA for the CDR3: TGTGCCAGCAGCCCGGATGGACAGGGGGTGACAGACACTGAAGCTTTCTTT. It encodes CASSPDGQGVTDTEAFF.